The rows below give T cell receptor beta chains drawn from one sample of a study of blood T cells in healthy people across ages. MiXCR, applied by TCRdb to the 5' RACE reads, yields one record per CDR3 protein. The table lists about 1.1 million distinct CDR3 sequences, less than 45% of them singletons. Sample: blood. These receptors all stem from a man younger than 30 in good health. CDR3s include the opening cysteine and the closing phenylalanine or tryptophan. Each record gives: J gene, clone size, V gene, D gene, CDR3 protein, CDR3 DNA. A D gene is named only where the DNA matches it firmly. Rows give clone size only sometimes, using once, few, many, or a class for an expanded clone.

TRBJ2-7 | few | TRBV4-3 | TRBD2 | CASSQDVDLRETFQEYEQYF | TGCGCCAGCAGCCAAGATGTGGACTTGCGGGAGACATTCCAAGAATACGAGCAGTACTTC
TRBJ1-3 | NA | TRBV7-2 | NA | CASSSEAPPDTIYF | TGTGCCAGCAGCTCAGAGGCACCTCCGGACACCATATATTTT
TRBJ2-5 | NA | TRBV4-1 | NA | CASSQDIRPIQETQYF | TGCGCCAGCAGCCAAGACATCCGGCCCATCCAAGAGACCCAGTACTTC
TRBJ1-2 | NA | TRBV6-2/TRBV6-3 | NA | CASRPGQRDWIYGYTF | TGTGCCAGCAGGCCTGGCCAAAGGGATTGGATCTATGGCTACACCTTC
TRBJ1-5 | NA | TRBV27 | TRBD1 | CASRTGKRNQPQHF | TGTGCCAGCAGGACAGGGAAGCGCAATCAGCCCCAGCATTTT
TRBJ2-3 | NA | TRBV6-4 | TRBD2 | CASSESSTSGGGTDTQYF | TGTGCCAGCAGCGAATCTTCAACTAGCGGGGGAGGCACAGATACGCAGTATTTT
TRBJ1-1 | few | TRBV7-9 | NA | CASSSVPQTTEAFF | TGTGCCAGCAGCTCAGTGCCTCAGACCACTGAAGCTTTCTTT
TRBJ2-3 | NA | TRBV12-3/TRBV12-4 | NA | CASGTGYTQYF | TGTGCCAGCGGAACAGGTTATACGCAGTATTTT
TRBJ2-5 | few | TRBV4-2 | TRBD2 | CASSQDPLAGGPFGTQYF | TGTGCCAGCAGCCAAGATCCGCTAGCGGGGGGGCCTTTCGGGACCCAGTACTTT
TRBJ2-2 | NA | TRBV4-3 | NA | CASSQDHYPNTGELFF | TGCGCCAGCAGCCAAGACCACTATCCGAACACCGGGGAGCTGTTTTTT
TRBJ1-6 | NA | TRBV4-1 | NA | CASSHPRGSYNSPLHF | TGCGCCAGCAGCCACCCACGGGGCTCCTATAATTCACCCCTCCACTTT
TRBJ2-7 | NA | TRBV10-3 | NA | CAISEGEASYEQYF | TGTGCCATCAGTGAAGGCGAAGCCTCCTACGAGCAGTACTTC
TRBJ1-5 | few | TRBV12-3/TRBV12-4 | TRBD1 | CASSSTGWDDQPQHF | TGTGCCAGCAGTTCGACAGGGTGGGATGATCAGCCCCAGCATTTT
TRBJ1-2 | few | TRBV10-3 | NA | CAISERSLETATGYTF | TGTGCCATCAGTGAGAGGAGTCTGGAGACAGCGACTGGCTACACCTTC
TRBJ2-5 | NA | TRBV7-9 | NA | CASSIGGKQYF | TGTGCCAGCAGCATAGGGGGGAAGCAGTACTTC
TRBJ1-2 | few | TRBV20-1 | TRBD1 | CSALGQGAKYGYTF | TGCAGTGCCTTGGGACAGGGGGCAAAGTATGGCTACACCTTC
TRBJ2-7 | NA | TRBV29-1 | TRBD1 | CSVRQGAYEQYF | TGCAGCGTTAGACAGGGGGCCTACGAGCAGTACTTC
TRBJ1-2 | NA | TRBV9 | NA | CASSVDGLGYTF | TGTGCCAGCAGCGTAGACGGGTTAGGCTACACCTTC